This TCR beta chain was retrieved from a study of monozygotic twins with inflammatory bowel disease. TCR libraries were prepared from approximately 4,000 ng total RNA each. TCRdb reanalyzed the 5' RACE reads, giving one entry per CDR3 protein sequence and no DNA. This repertoire includes about 380,000 distinct CDR3 sequences. The CDR3 sequence is 14 residues long. Germline values: CDR1 MNHNS, CDR2 SASEGT. Whole-blood RNA isolation (total RNA) proceeded without T cell sorting. Sequences were obtained from blood. V gene TRBV6-1 combines with J gene TRBJ2-3; TCRdb lists TRBD1, though no DNA is available to test this call. The origin of this receptor is a human donor with ulcerative colitis or Crohn's disease, or a healthy co-twin of an affected twin (not recorded which). CDR3 amino acids: CASSVRGQVDTQYF.